The rows below give T cell receptor beta chains drawn from one sample of a study of beta chain features in type 1 diabetes. Some clones are missing from TCRdb's copy, which holds only in-frame ones; the method was immunoSEQ multiplex PCR. The sample has 500,000 to 800,000 clones, around 12% seen once; the top ten hold around 0.12%. Sequenced material: naive CD4+ T cells from blood. All receptors derive from a man aged 25 to 45 with type 1 diabetes. Each CDR3 is given with its conserved first and last residue.

>TRBJ2-7|TRBV9
CASGGLDEQYF
>TRBJ2-7|TRBV2
CASSIRQGSYEQYF
>TRBJ1-2|TRBV29-1
CSAGGGESNYGYTF
>TRBJ2-6|TRBV30
CAWSPGMEGANVLTF
>TRBJ2-2|TRBV7-9
CASSSTGANTGELFF
>TRBJ2-3|TRBV18
CASSLGTSRPDTQYF
>TRBJ2-1|TRBV25-1
CASSPLTPYNEQFF
>TRBJ2-7|TRBV12-2
CASRVDTQGDPYEQYF
>TRBJ1-4|TRBV7-9
CASSPLTGDPNEKLFF
>TRBJ2-5|TRBV2
CASRGYRETQYF